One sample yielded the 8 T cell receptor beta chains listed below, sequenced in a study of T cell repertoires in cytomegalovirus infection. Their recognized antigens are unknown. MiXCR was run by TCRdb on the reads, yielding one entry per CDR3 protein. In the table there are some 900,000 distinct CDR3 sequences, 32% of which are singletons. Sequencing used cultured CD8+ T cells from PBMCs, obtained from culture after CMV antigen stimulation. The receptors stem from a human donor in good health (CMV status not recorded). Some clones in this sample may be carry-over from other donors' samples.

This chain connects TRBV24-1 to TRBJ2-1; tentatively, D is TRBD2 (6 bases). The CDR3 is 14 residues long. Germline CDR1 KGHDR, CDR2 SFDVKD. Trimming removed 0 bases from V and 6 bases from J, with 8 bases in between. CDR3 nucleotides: TGTGCCACCAGTGATTTGGGGACTCCCAATGAGCAGTTCTTC. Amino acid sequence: CATSDLGTPNEQFF.

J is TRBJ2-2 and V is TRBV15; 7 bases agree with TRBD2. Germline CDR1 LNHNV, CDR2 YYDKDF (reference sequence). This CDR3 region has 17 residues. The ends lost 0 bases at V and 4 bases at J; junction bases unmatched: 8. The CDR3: CATSRDRRAGLTGELFF. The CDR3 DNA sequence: TGTGCCACCAGCAGAGACCGGCGAGCGGGGCTCACCGGGGAGCTGTTTTTT.

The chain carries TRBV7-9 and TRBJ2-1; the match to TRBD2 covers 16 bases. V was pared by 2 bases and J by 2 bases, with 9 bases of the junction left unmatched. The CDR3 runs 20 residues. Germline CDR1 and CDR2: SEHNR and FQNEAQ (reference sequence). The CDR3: CASSLKGTSGGVSPYNEQFF. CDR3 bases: TGTGCCAGCAGCTTAAAAGGGACTAGCGGGGGGGTAAGCCCCTACAATGAGCAGTTCTTC.

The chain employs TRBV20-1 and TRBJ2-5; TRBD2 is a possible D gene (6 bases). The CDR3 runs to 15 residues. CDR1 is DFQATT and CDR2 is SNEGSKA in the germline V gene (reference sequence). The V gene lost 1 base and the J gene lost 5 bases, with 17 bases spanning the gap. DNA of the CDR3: TGCAGTGCTAGAGTCCGGGGGAAATGGTTGGAGACCCAGTACTTC. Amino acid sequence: CSARVRGKWLETQYF.

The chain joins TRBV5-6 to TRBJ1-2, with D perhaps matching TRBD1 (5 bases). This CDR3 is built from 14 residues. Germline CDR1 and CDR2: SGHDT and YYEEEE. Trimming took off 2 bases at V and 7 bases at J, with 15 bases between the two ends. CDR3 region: CASSFPQAAGGYTF. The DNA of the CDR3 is TGTGCCAGCAGCTTCCCACAGGCGGCCGGTGGCTACACCTTC. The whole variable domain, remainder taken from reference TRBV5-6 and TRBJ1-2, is DAGVTQSPTHLIKTRGQQVTLRCSPKSGHDTVSWYQQALGQGPQFIFQYYEEEERQRGNFPDRFSGHQFPNYSSELNVNALLLGDSALYLCASSFPQAAGGYTFGSGTRLTVV.

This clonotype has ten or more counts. The CDR3, as DNA: TGTGCCAGCTCACGGGGAGTCTCTGGGGCCAACGTCCTGACTTTC. Translated: CASSRGVSGANVLTF. The V gene is TRBV18, the J gene TRBJ2-6, with D possibly TRBD2 on 5 matching bases. V lost 4 bases, J lost 0 bases, and 7 bases lay in between. Germline V gene data show CDR1 as KGHSH and CDR2 as LQKENI. The CDR3 sequence is 15 residues long.

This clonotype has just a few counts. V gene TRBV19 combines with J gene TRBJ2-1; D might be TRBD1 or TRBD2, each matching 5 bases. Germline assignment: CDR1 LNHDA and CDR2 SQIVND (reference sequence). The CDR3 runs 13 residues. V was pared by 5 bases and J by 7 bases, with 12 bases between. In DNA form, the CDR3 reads TGTGCCAGTAGTGACGGGGCGACTAATGAGCAGTTCTTC. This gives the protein CASSDGATNEQFF.

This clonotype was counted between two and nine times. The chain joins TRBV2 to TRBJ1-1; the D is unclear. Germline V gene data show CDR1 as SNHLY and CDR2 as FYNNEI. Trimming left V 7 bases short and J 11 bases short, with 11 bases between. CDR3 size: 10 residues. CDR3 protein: CASKGLIAFF. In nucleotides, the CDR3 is TGTGCCAGCAAGGGCCTGATCGCTTTCTTT.